This TCR beta chain was recovered during a study of blood T cell repertoires in COVID-19. Study-level background: Sources were T cells, B-cell-depleted T cells, or PBMCs; the material itself was cDNA or gDNA.

This CDR3 comprises 11 residues. Trimming pared 10 bases from V and 3 bases from J, leaving 9 bases between. From germline, CDR1 is SNHLY and CDR2 FYNNEI. Only in-frame clones appear in the TCRdb table, and some are missing; sequencing was by immunoSEQ multiplex PCR. Counted here are approximately 170,000 clones, around 90% occurring once; the ten biggest clones make up 25% to 30%. Specimen: peripheral blood. V and J are TRBV2 and TRBJ1-1; a possible D gene is TRBD1 (6 bases). The receptor comes from a man aged 60 to 75 with acute or convalescent COVID-19. CDR3 nucleotides: TGTGCCACTGCAGGGGACACTGAAGCTTTCTTT. Translating it yields CATAGDTEAFF.